Each of the 2 T cell receptor beta chains below was sequenced from the same sample in a study of cytomegalovirus exposure and HLA in healthy donors. The PCR was carried out with 60 Vbeta primers and 13 Jbeta primers. Only in-frame clones appear in the TCRdb table, and some are missing; sequencing was by immunoSEQ multiplex PCR. The sample consists of over 200,000 clones, roughly 87% of them appearing once. Sample: PBMCs. These receptor sequences come from a woman aged 40 to 50 in good health and CMV-seropositive.

The CDR3 bases are TGCGCCAGCAGCTTGAAAACAGGCTCCTACGAGCAGTACTTC. Translated: CASSLKTGSYEQYF. The chain joins TRBV5-1 to TRBJ2-7; D is possibly TRBD1 (5 bases). Per the germline V gene, CDR1 is SGHRS and CDR2 is YFSETQ. The V gene lost 1 base and the J gene lost 0 bases, with 8 bases spanning the gap. The CDR3 contains 14 residues.

This clone was recorded once. The gene calls are TRBV9 and TRBJ2-6, with 7 bases matching TRBD1. The CDR3 has 19 residues. The junction had 13 bases not matched to a gene; V was cut back by 4 bases and J by 0 bases. CDR1 and CDR2 (germline): SGDLS, YYNGEE. The CDR3 DNA sequence: TGTGCCAGCAGCTTCCTAAGACAGGGAGTCTCCTCTGGGGCCAACGTCCTGACTTTC. This translates into CASSFLRQGVSSGANVLTF.